These 10 T cell receptor beta chains share one sample of origin, sequenced in a study of shared clonotypes between healthy human individuals. Naivety among CD8 cells was defined by CD45RO negativity and positive CCR7 selection, thereby excluding terminally differentiated effector memory CD45RA+ cells. Only in-frame clones appear in the TCRdb table, and some are missing; sequencing was by immunoSEQ multiplex PCR. Among about 2.1 million clones listed, 90% to 95% were seen once. The sequenced sample was naive CD8+ T cells from PBMCs. The origin of the receptors is a man between 18 and 29 years old in good health. Some clones in this sample may be carry-over from other donors' samples.

The gene calls are TRBV4-1 and TRBJ2-1, with 12 positions matching TRBD2. After removal of 6 bases from V and 4 bases from J, the junction contained 7 bases not matched to a gene. Germline CDR1 is MGHRA and CDR2 is YSYEKL. The CDR3 length is 16 residues. The CDR3 coding sequence is TGCGCCAGCAGGCCAGATCTAGCGGGAGGGTACAATGAGCAGTTCTTC. Translation gives CASRPDLAGGYNEQFF.

The chain carries TRBV7-9 and TRBJ2-3; D perhaps matches TRBD2 (6 bases). Trimming pared 5 bases from V and 3 bases from J, leaving 15 bases between. Per the germline V gene, CDR1 is SEHNR and CDR2 is FQNEAQ (reference sequence). CDR3 length: 15 residues. CDR3 sequence: CASSPGLLETDTQYF. CDR3 DNA: TGTGCCAGCAGCCCGGGACTGCTGGAGACAGATACGCAGTATTTT.

The rearrangement links TRBV29-1 to TRBJ2-1; D remains ambiguous. The V gene lost 0 bases and the J gene lost 8 bases, with 8 bases spanning the gap. Germline V lookup: CDR1 SQVTM, CDR2 ANQGSEA. The CDR3 extends over 12 amino acids. The CDR3 loop reads CSVEDRVYEQFF. CDR3 sequence (DNA): TGCAGCGTTGAAGATCGGGTTTATGAGCAGTTCTTC.

The chain links TRBV5-6 to TRBJ2-1, with D perhaps matching TRBD1 (6 bases). The CDR3 spans 14 residues. V gave up 4 bases and J gave up 5 bases, with 13 bases separating them. From germline, CDR1 is SGHDT and CDR2 YYEEEE. CDR3 amino acids: CASSPAGTNNEQFF. In nucleotides, the CDR3 is TGTGCCAGCAGCCCCGCCGGGACAAACAATGAGCAGTTCTTC.

J is TRBJ2-2 and V is TRBV9; D may be TRBD2 (7 bases). Germline V lookup: CDR1 SGDLS, CDR2 YYNGEE. Trimming took 4 bases from V and 5 from J, leaving 24 bases between them. CDR3 length: 18 amino acids. In DNA form, the CDR3 reads TGTGCCAGCAGCCCAGTACGGGGGCTAGCGGTTCCGACCGGGGAGCTGTTTTTT. It encodes CASSPVRGLAVPTGELFF.

The chain carries TRBV9 and TRBJ2-1, with D possibly being TRBD2 (5 bases). The CDR3 contains 12 residues. In germline, CDR1 is SGDLS, CDR2 YYNGEE. Trimming left V 3 bases short and J 10 bases short, with 11 bases between. CDR3 coding DNA: TGTGCCAGCAGCGCCGGGGTAGGGGAGCAGTTCTTC. This encodes CASSAGVGEQFF.

The genes are TRBV7-9 and TRBJ2-7; 9 bases map to TRBD2. V was clipped by 4 bases and J by 6 bases; unmatched bases: 7. CDR1 is SEHNR, CDR2 FQNEAQ, per germline (reference sequence). This CDR3 is built from 14 residues. For the CDR3, the DNA is TGTGCCAGCAGCTCAGCGGGAGGCCCGGGCGAGCAGTACTTC. Amino acid sequence: CASSSAGGPGEQYF.

The V gene is TRBV29-1, the J gene TRBJ2-7; TRBD2 agrees at 7 bases. The CDR3 loop spans 14 amino acids. Germline lookup yields CDR1 SQVTM and CDR2 ANQGSEA. The J segment lost 1 base and the V segment lost 0 bases, leaving 3 bases of the junction unmatched. CDR3 sequence: CSVEDREGSYEQYF. As DNA, the CDR3 is TGCAGCGTTGAAGACAGGGAGGGTTCCTACGAGCAGTACTTC.

The V call is TRBV7-9, the J call TRBJ2-7; 7 bases align to TRBD1. Germline V gene sequence: CDR1 SEHNR, CDR2 FQNEAQ (reference sequence). The CDR3 spans 14 residues. The trim removed 6 bases at V and 3 bases at J, leaving 8 bases unmatched. CDR3 region: CASRLKQGNYEQYF. CDR3 nucleotides: TGTGCCAGCAGGCTGAAACAGGGGAACTACGAGCAGTACTTC. The full variable domain, in which reference TRBV7-9 and TRBJ2-7 provide the parts outside the CDR3, is DTGVSQNPRHKITKRGQNVTFRCDPISEHNRLYWYRQTLGQGPEFLTYFQNEAQLEKSRLLSDRFSAERPKGSFSTLEIQRTEQGDSAMYLCASRLKQGNYEQYFGPGTRLTVT.

This clone was detected a few times. The chain recombines TRBV2 with TRBJ2-7; 8 bases are shared with TRBD2. Germline CDR1 is SNHLY and CDR2 is FYNNEI. Unmatched junction bases numbered 4, after V lost 8 bases and J lost 1 base. The CDR3 extends over 13 amino acids. CDR3 in DNA: TGTGCCAGCCTGGGACTAGAGTCCTACGAGCAGTACTTC. Translating gives CASLGLESYEQYF.